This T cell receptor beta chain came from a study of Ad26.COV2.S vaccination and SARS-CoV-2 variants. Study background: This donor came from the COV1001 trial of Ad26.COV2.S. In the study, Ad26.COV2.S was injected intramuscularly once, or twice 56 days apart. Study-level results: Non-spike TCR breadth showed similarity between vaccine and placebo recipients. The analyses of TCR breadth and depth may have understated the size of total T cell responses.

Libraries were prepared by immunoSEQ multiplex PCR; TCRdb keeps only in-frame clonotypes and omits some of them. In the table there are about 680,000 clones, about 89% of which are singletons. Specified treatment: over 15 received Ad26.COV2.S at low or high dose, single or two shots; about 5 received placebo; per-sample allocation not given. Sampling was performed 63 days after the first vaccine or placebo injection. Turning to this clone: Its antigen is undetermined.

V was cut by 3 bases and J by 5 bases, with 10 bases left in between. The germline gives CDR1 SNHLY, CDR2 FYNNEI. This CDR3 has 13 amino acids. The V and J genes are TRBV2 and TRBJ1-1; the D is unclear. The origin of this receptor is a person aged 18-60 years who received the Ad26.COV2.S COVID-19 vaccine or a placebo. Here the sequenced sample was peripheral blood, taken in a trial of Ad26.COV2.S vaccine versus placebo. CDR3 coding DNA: TGTGCCAGCAGTGACAGGTCTTGGACTGAAGCTTTCTTT. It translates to CASSDRSWTEAFF.